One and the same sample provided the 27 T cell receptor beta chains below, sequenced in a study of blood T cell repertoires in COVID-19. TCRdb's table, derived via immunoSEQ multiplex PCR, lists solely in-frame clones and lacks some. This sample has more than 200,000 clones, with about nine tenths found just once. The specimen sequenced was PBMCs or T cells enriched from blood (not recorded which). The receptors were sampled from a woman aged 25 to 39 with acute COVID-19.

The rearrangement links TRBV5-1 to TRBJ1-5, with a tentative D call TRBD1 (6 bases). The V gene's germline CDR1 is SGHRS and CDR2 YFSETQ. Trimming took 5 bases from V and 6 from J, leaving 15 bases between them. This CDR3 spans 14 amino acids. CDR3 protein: CASSQTGEGQPQHF. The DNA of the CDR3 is TGCGCCAGCAGTCAGACAGGTGAAGGTCAGCCCCAGCATTTT.

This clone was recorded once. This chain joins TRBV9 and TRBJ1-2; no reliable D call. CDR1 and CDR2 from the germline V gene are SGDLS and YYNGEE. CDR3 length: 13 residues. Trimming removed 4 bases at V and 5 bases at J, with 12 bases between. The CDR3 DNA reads TGTGCCAGCAGCCGGACTGATGAATATGGCTACACCTTC. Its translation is CASSRTDEYGYTF. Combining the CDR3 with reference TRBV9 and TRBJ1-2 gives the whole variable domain DSGVTQTPKHLITATGQRVTLRCSPRSGDLSVYWYQQSLDQGLQFLIQYYNGEERAKGNILERFSAQQFPDLHSELNLSSLELGDSALYFCASSRTDEYGYTFGSGTRLTVV.

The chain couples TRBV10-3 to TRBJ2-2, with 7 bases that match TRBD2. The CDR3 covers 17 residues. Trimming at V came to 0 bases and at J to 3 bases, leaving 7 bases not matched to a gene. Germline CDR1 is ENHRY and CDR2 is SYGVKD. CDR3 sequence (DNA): TGTGCCATCAGTGAGTCGGCCGGTCGGGGGGACACCGGGGAGCTGTTTTTT. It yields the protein CAISESAGRGDTGELFF.

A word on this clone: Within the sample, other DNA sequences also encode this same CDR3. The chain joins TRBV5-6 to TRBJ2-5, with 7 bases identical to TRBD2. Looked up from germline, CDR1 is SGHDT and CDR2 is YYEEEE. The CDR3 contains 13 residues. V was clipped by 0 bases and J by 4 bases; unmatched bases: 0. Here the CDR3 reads CASSLAGGETQYF. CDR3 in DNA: TGTGCCAGCAGCTTGGCGGGGGGAGAGACCCAGTACTTC.

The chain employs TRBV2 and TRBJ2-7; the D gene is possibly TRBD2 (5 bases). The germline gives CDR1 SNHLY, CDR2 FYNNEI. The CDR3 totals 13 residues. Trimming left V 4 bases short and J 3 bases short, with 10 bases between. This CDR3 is CASSVLGSYEQYF. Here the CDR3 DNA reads TGTGCCAGCAGTGTACTAGGCAGCTACGAGCAGTACTTC.

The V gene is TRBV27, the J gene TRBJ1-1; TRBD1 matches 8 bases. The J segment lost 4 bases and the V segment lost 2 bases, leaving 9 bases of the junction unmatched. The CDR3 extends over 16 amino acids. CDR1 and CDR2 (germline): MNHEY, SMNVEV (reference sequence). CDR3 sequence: CASSLVPQGALTEAFF. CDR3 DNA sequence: TGTGCCAGCAGTTTAGTTCCGCAGGGGGCGCTCACTGAAGCTTTCTTT.

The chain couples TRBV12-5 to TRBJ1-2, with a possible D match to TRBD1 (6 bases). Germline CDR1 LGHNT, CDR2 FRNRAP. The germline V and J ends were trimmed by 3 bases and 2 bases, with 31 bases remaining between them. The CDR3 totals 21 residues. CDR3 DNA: TGTGCTAGTGGTTTTGACTTATATCCCGTATCACCCGACAGGCCAAACTATGGCTACACCTTC. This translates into CASGFDLYPVSPDRPNYGYTF.

The CDR3 nucleotides are TGTGCCAGCTCACCGGGACAGGGGGTTCTACGTGAAAAACTGTTTTTT. Protein: CASSPGQGVLREKLFF. The genes are TRBV18 and TRBJ1-4; 11 bases fit TRBD1. After removal of 3 bases from V and 7 bases from J, the junction contained 7 bases not matched to a gene. This CDR3 spans 16 amino acids. Germline CDR1 is KGHSH and CDR2 is LQKENI.

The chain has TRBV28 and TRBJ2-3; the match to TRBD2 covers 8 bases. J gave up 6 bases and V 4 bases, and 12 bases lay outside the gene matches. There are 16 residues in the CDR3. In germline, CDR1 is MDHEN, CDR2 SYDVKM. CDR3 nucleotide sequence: TGTGCCAGCAGTTCCACTAGCGGAGCCCCGATGGATACGCAGTATTTT. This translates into CASSSTSGAPMDTQYF. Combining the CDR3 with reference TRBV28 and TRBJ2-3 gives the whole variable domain DVKVTQSSRYLVKRTGEKVFLECVQDMDHENMFWYRQDPGLGLRLIYFSYDVKMKEKGDIPEGYSVSREKKERFSLILESASTNQTSMYLCASSSTSGAPMDTQYFGPGTRLTVL.

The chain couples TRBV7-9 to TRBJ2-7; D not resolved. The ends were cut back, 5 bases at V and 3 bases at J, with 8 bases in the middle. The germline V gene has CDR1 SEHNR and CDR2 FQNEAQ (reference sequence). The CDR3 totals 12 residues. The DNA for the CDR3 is TGTGCCAGCAGCGGCAACAGCTACGAGCAGTACTTC. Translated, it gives CASSGNSYEQYF.

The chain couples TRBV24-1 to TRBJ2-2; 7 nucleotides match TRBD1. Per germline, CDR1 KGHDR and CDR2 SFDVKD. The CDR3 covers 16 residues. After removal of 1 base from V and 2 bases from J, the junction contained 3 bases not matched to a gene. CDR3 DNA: TGTGCCACCAGTGATTTTAGGGACAGCAACACCGGGGAGCTGTTTTTT. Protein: CATSDFRDSNTGELFF.

CDR3 in amino acids: CASSIDAEGGYTF. DNA for the CDR3: TGTGCCAGTAGTATAGATGCAGAGGGCGGCTACACCTTC. The chain links TRBV19 to TRBJ1-2, with D unresolved. V lost 0 bases and J lost 8, with 10 bases in between. Per the germline V gene, CDR1 is LNHDA and CDR2 is SQIVND (reference sequence). There are 13 residues in the CDR3.

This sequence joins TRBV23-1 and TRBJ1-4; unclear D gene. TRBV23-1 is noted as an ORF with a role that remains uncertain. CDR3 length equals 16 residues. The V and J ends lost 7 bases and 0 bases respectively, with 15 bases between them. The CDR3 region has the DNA TGCGCCAGCACCCTGGTAGACGGAGCAACTAATGAAAAACTGTTTTTT. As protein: CASTLVDGATNEKLFF.

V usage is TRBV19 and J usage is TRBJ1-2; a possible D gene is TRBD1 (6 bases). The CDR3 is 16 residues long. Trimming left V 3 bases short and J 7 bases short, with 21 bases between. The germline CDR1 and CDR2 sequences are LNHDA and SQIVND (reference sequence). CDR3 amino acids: CASSIQGGRTVPGYTF. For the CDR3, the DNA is TGTGCCAGTAGTATCCAAGGGGGTAGAACAGTCCCTGGCTACACCTTC.

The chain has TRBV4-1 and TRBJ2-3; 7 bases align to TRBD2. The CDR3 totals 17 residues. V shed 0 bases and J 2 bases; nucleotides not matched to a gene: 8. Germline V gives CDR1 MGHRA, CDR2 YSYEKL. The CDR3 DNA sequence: TGCGCCAGCAGCCAAGAAGATCGGGGAGGGGTCACAGATACGCAGTATTTT. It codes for CASSQEDRGGVTDTQYF.

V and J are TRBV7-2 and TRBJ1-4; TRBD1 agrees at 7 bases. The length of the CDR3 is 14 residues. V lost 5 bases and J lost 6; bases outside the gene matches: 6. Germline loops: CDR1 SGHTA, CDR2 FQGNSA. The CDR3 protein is CASSPKGGYEKLFF. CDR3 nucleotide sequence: TGTGCCAGCAGCCCGAAAGGGGGCTATGAAAAACTGTTTTTT.

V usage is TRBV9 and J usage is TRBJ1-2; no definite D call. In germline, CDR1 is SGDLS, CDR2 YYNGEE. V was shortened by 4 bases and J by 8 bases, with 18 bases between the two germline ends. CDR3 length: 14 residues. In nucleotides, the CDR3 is TGTGCCAGCAGCTCAGACCGGAGGGTTGGGGGCTACACCTTC. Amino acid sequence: CASSSDRRVGGYTF.

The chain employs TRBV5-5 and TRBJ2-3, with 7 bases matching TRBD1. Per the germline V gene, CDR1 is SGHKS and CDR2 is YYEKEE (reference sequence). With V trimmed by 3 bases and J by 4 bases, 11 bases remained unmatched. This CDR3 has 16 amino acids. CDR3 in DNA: TGTGCCAGCAGCTACTCCCCCGGTCAGGGGGCAGATACGCAGTATTTT. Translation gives CASSYSPGQGADTQYF.

The CDR3 DNA reads as TGTGCCAGCAGCCAAGACCGCGGGTATTCGTACGAGCAGTACTTC. Its protein product is CASSQDRGYSYEQYF. The chain links TRBV3-1 (or the pseudogene TRBV3-2) to TRBJ2-7; D perhaps matches TRBD2 (5 bases). The CDR3 is made up of 15 amino acids. Deletions cut 0 bases from V and 4 bases from J, with 13 bases between. Germline assignment: CDR1 LGHDT and CDR2 YNNKEL (reference sequence).

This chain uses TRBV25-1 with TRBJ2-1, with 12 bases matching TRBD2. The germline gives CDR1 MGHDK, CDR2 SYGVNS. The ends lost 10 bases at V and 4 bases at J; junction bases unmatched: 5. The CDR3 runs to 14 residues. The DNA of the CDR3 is TGTGCCACCCGGACTAGCGGGGCATACAATGAGCAGTTCTTC. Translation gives CATRTSGAYNEQFF.

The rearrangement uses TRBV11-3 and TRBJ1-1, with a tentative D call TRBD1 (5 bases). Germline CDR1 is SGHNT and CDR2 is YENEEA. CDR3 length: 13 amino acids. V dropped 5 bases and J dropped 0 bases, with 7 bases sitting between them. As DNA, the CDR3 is TGTGCCAGCAGCAGACAGATGAACACTGAAGCTTTCTTT. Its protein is CASSRQMNTEAFF.

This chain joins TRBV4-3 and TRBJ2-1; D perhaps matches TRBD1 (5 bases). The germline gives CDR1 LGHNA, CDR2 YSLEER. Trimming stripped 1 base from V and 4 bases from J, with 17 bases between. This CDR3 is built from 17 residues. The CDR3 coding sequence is TGCGCCAGCAGCCAAGGCAAGACAGTTCCTGATTACAATGAGCAGTTCTTC. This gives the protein CASSQGKTVPDYNEQFF.

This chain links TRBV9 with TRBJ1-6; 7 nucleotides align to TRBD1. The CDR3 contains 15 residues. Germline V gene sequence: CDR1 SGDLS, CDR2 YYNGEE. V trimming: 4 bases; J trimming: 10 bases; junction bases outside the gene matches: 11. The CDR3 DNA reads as TGTGCCAGCAGCCGCACAGGGGCGGGCAAATCACCCCTCCACTTT. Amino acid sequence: CASSRTGAGKSPLHF.

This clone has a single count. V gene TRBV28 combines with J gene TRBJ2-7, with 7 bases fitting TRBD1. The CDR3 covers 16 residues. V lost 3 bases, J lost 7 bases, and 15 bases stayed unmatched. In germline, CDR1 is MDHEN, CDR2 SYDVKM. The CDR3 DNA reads TGTGCCAGCAGTTTGGATGTGGGACAGTGGGGTGTGGAGCAGTACTTC. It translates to CASSLDVGQWGVEQYF.

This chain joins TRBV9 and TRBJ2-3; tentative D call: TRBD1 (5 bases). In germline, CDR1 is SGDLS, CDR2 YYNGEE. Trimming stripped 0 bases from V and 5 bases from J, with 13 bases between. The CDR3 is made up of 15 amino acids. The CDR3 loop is CASSVGPSGQDTQYF. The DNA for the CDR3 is TGTGCCAGCAGCGTAGGTCCCTCCGGACAAGATACGCAGTATTTT.

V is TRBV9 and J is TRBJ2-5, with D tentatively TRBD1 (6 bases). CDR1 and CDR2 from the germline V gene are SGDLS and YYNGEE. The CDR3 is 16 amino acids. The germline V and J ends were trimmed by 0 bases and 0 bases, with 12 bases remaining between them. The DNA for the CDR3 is TGTGCCAGCAGCGTAGCTGCAGGGGCGTACCAAGAGACCCAGTACTTC. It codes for CASSVAAGAYQETQYF.

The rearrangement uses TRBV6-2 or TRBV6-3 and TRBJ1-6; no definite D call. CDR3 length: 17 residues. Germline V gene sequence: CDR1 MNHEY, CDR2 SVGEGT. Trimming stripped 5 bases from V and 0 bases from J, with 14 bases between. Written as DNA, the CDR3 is TGTGCCAGCAGTATCCCCCCGATCAGCTCCTATAATTCACCCCTCCACTTT. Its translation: CASSIPPISSYNSPLHF.